Listed below are T cell receptor beta chains from one sample, sequenced in a study of blood T cell repertoires in COVID-19. Here immunoSEQ multiplex PCR was the method, and the copy in TCRdb shows in-frame clones only, minus some. Seen here are 7,300 or so clones, 80% to 90% observed once, and the top ten hold approximately 6.6%. The specimen was peripheral blood. The receptors originated from a woman aged 50 to 65 with active or convalescent COVID-19. The CDR3 runs from the conserved cysteine through the conserved F or W. D genes are given only for firm matches. The size entry is marked missing in some rows and otherwise reads once, few, many or a size class.

clone size	J gene	V gene	CDR3 length	D gene	CDR3 DNA	CDR3 protein
once	TRBJ2-3	TRBV2	16	TRBD2	TGTGCCAGCAGTGAAGCGGGGGGACTAGCTACAGATACGCAGTATTTT	CASSEAGGLATDTQYF
once	TRBJ2-1	TRBV28	14	TRBD1	TGTGCCAGCGCCTACAGGGGCTCCTACAATGAGCAGTTCTTC	CASAYRGSYNEQFF
once	TRBJ2-3	TRBV10-3	17	TRBD1	TGTGCCATCAGTGATCAGGACAGGGGCCCTAGCACAGATACGCAGTATTTT	CAISDQDRGPSTDTQYF
once	TRBJ2-7	TRBV5-4	14	.	TGTGCCAGCAGCTTGGAAGCGCCAAGCTACGAGCAGTACTTC	CASSLEAPSYEQYF
.	TRBJ1-1	TRBV5-1	16	TRBD1	TGCGCCAGCAGCTTGGGACAGGGGGCCATCCTACCTGAAGCTTTCTTT	CASSLGQGAILPEAFF
.	TRBJ2-7	TRBV5-1	15	TRBD1	TGCGCCAGCAGCACCGGGACAGGGGTGGGAAACGAGCAGTACTTC	CASSTGTGVGNEQYF
.	TRBJ2-7	TRBV30	15	.	TGTGCCTGGAGTATCTACGGACAGCTCCTTTACGAGCAGTACTTC	CAWSIYGQLLYEQYF
once	TRBJ2-7	TRBV5-6	17	TRBD2	TGTGCCAGCAGCCCCCTCGGGGCTAGCGGGGGCTCCTACGAGCAGTACTTC	CASSPLGASGGSYEQYF
.	TRBJ2-7	TRBV10-3	14	.	TGTGCCATCAGAGGCGGGGAAAGCTCCTACGAGCAGTACTTC	CAIRGGESSYEQYF
.	TRBJ1-1	TRBV7-2	14	.	TGTGCCAGCAGCTTATCAGACTTAAACACTGAAGCTTTCTTT	CASSLSDLNTEAFF
.	TRBJ2-7	TRBV7-2	15	TRBD1	TGTGCCAGCAGCCGGGACAGGAGTGTAACCTACGAGCAGTACTTC	CASSRDRSVTYEQYF
.	TRBJ2-3	TRBV7-2	16	TRBD2	TGTGCCAGCAGCACGGGACTAGCGGGAGGCGCAGATACGCAGTATTTT	CASSTGLAGGADTQYF
.	TRBJ2-3	TRBV6-5	14	TRBD2	TGTGCCAGTGCGTTAGCGGGGGGCACAGATACGCAGTATTTT	CASALAGGTDTQYF
.	TRBJ1-6	TRBV6-5	16	TRBD1	TGTGCCAGCAGTTACAGGGGGCCCGTCGGGGATTCACCCCTCCACTTT	CASSYRGPVGDSPLHF
.	TRBJ2-6	TRBV7-3	13	TRBD1	TGTGCCAGCAGCTCCGGGACAGGCGCCATCCTGACTTTC	CASSSGTGAILTF
.	TRBJ2-5	TRBV4-1	15	.	TGCGCCAGCAGCCAAGAAGACGGGTTGTGGGAGACCCAGTACTTC	CASSQEDGLWETQYF
.	TRBJ2-7	TRBV5-1	14	TRBD1	TGCGCCAGCAGCTTGGTGACAGGGGGCTACGAGCAGTACTTC	CASSLVTGGYEQYF
.	TRBJ1-2	TRBV13	14	TRBD1	TGTGCCAGCAGCTTACCACAGGGGGCCGGAGGCTACACCTTC	CASSLPQGAGGYTF
few	TRBJ2-7	TRBV29-1	12	.	TGCAGCGTTTCAAGTGGGAGCTACGAGCAGTACTTC	CSVSSGSYEQYF